This T cell receptor (beta chain) is from a study of cytomegalovirus exposure and HLA in healthy donors. Details on this clone: What it binds is not known.

Both 60 Vbeta primers and 13 Jbeta primers went into the PCR. Method: immunoSEQ multiplex PCR; TCRdb's copy keeps in-frame clones and lacks some. The data contain approximately 160,000 clones, roughly 79% of them singletons. Study conclusions and caveats: Reportedly, cytomegalovirus status was diagnosed with high sensitivity and specificity. The authors confirmed in vitro that three CMV-associated chains were specific for CMV antigens.

Germline V gene lookup returns CDR1 KGHSH and CDR2 LQKENI. With 3 bases clipped from V and 2 bases from J, the junction kept 6 bases outside the gene matches. The CDR3 contains 15 residues. The V and J genes are TRBV18 and TRBJ2-7; 8 bases agree with TRBD2. The receptor was isolated from a woman aged 40-49 years in good health and CMV-seronegative. The sequenced material came from PBMCs. This CDR3 is CASSPGREAAYEQYF. CDR3 sequence (DNA): TGTGCCAGCTCACCTGGGCGGGAGGCAGCCTACGAGCAGTACTTC.